This TCR beta chain was captured in a study of T-cell memory formation after mild COVID-19. Researchers used 5'RACE with constant-segment primers to make TCR alpha and TCR beta cDNA libraries that carry sample barcodes and UMIs. Using its own MiXCR run on the 5' RACE reads, TCRdb lists one record per CDR3 protein. This sample has approximately 450,000 distinct CDR3 sequences, with around a sixth found just once. The CDR3 spans 12 residues. The germline CDR1 and CDR2 sequences are SGHNT and YENEEA. Trimming pared 2 bases from V and 8 bases from J, leaving 7 bases between. This chain connects TRBV11-3 to TRBJ2-4; D remains ambiguous. Sequencing used PBMCs or a T cell subset sorted from them (not recorded which). The source of this sequence is an adult woman who had mild COVID-19 (a few samples of this study predate the infection). Cell type and time point are not known. This chain's CDR3 is CASSLNKDIQYF. CDR3 bases: TGTGCCAGCAGCTTAAATAAGGACATTCAGTACTTC.